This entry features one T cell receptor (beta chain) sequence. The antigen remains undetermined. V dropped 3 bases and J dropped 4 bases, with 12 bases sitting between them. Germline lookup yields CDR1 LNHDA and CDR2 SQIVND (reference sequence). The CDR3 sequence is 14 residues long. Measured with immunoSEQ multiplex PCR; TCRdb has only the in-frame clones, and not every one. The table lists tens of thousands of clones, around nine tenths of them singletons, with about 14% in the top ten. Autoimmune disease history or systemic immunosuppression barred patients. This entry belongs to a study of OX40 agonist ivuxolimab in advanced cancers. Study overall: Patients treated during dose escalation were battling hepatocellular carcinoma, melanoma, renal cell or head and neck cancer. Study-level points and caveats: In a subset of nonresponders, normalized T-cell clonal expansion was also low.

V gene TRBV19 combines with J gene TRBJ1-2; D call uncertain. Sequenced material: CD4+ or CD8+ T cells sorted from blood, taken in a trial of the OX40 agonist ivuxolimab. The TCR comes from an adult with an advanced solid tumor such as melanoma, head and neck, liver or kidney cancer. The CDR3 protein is CASSMGGSLYGYTF. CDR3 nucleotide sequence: TGTGCCAGTAGTATGGGAGGGAGTCTCTATGGCTACACCTTC.